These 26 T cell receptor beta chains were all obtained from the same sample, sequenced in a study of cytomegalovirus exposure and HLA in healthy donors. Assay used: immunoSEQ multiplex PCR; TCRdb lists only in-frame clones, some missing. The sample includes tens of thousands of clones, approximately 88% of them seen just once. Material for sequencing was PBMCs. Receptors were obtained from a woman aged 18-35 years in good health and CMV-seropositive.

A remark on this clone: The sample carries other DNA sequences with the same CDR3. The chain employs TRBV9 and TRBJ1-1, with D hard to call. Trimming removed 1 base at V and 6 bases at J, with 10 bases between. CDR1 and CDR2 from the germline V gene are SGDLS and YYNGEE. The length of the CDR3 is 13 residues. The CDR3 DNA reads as TGTGCCAGCAGCGTAACCGGGTTCGCTGAAGCTTTCTTT. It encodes CASSVTGFAEAFF.

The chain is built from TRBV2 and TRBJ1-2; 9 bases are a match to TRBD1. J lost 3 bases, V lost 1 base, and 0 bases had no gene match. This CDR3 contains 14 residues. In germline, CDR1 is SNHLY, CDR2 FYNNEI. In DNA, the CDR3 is TGTGCCAGCAGTGAAGGGACAGGGGACTATGGCTACACCTTC. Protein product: CASSEGTGDYGYTF.

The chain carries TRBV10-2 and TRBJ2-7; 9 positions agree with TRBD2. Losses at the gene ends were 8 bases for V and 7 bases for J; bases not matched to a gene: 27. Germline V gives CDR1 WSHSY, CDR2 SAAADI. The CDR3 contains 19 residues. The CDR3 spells CASLGPGLATLKTPLEQYF. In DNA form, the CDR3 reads TGCGCCAGCCTAGGTCCGGGACTAGCAACCCTAAAGACACCCTTGGAGCAGTACTTC.

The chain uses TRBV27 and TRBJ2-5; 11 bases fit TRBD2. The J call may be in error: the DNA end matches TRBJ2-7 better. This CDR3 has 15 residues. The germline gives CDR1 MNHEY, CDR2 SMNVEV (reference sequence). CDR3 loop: CASSPVSGGAYEQYF. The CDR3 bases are TGTGCCAGCAGTCCCGTTAGCGGGGGGGCTTACGAGCAGTACTTC.

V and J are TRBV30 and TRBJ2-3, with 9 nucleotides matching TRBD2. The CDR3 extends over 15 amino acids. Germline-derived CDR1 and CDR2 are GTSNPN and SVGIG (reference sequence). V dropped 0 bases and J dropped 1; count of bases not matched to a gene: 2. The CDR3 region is CAWSVRLAGTDTQYF. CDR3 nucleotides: TGTGCCTGGAGTGTACGACTAGCGGGCACAGATACGCAGTATTTT.

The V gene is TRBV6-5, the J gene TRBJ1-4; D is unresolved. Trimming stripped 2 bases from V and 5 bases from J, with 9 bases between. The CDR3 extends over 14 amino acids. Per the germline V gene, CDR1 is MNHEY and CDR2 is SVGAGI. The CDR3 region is CASSYAGPNEKLFF. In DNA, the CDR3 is TGTGCCAGCAGTTACGCGGGCCCCAATGAAAAACTGTTTTTT.

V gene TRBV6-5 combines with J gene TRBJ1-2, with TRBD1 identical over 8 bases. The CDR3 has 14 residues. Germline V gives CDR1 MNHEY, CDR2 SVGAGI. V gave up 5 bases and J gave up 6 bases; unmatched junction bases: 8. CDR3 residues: CASSKTTGGNGYTF. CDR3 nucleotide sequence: TGTGCCAGCAGTAAAACCACAGGGGGAAATGGCTACACCTTC.

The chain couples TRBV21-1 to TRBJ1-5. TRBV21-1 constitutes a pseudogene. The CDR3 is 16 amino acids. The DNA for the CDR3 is TGTGCCAGCACCCTTGGGGAGGGGCCGAGAAATCAGCCCCAGCATTTT. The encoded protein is CASTLGEGPRNQPQHF.

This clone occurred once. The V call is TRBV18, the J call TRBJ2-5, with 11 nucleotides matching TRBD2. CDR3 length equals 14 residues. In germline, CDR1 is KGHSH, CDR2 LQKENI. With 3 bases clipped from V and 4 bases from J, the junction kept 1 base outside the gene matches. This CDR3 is CASSPGTSGETQYF. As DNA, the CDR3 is TGTGCCAGCTCACCCGGGACTAGCGGAGAGACCCAGTACTTC.

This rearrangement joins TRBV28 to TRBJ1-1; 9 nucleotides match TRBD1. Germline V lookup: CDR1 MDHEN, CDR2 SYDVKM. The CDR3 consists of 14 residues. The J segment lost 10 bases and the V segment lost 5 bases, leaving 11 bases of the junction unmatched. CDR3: CASSAQQGASIAFF. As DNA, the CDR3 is TGTGCCAGCAGTGCCCAACAGGGGGCAAGTATAGCTTTCTTT.

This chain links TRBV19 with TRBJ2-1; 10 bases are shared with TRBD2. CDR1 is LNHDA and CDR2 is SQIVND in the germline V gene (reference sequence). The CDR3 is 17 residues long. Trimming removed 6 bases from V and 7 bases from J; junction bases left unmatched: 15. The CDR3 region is CASSGTSGGAAGNEQFF. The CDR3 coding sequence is TGTGCCAGTAGCGGGACCAGCGGGGGGGCCGCTGGGAATGAGCAGTTCTTC.

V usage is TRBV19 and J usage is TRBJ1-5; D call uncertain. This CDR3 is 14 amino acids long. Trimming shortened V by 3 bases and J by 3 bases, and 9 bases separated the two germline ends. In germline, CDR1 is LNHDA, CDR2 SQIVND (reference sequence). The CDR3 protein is CASSMNTFNQPQHF. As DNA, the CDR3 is TGTGCCAGTAGTATGAACACGTTCAATCAGCCCCAGCATTTT.

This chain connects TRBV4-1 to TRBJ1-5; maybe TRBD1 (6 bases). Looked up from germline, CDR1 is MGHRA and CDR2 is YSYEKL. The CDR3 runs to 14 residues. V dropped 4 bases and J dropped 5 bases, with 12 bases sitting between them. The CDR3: CASSPQGLYQPQHF. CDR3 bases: TGCGCCAGCAGCCCGCAGGGGCTTTATCAGCCCCAGCATTTT.

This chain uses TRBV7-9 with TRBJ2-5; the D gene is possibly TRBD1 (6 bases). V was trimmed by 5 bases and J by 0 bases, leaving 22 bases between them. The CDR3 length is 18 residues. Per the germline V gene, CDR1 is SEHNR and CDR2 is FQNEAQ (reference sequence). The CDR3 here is CASSPGTSGAPYQETQYF. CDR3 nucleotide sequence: TGTGCCAGCAGCCCCGGGACAAGTGGGGCCCCTTACCAAGAGACCCAGTACTTC.

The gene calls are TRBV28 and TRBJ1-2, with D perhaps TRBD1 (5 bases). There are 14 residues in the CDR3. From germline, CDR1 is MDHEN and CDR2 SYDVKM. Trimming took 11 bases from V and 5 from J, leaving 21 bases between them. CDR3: CASQTAEVTYGYTF. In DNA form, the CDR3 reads TGTGCCTCACAGACAGCAGAAGTAACTTATGGCTACACCTTC.

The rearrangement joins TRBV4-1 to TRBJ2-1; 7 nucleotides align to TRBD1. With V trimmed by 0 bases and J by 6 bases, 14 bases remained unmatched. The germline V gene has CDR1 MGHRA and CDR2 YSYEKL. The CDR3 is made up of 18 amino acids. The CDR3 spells CASSQDLQDLNRGNEQFF. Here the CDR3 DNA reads TGCGCCAGCAGCCAAGATCTCCAAGACCTAAACAGGGGCAATGAGCAGTTCTTC.

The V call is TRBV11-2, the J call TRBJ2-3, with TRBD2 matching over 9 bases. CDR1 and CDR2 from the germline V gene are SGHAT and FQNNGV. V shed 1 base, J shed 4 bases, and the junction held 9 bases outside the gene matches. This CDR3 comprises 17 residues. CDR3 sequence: CASSLVGRGGLSDTQYF. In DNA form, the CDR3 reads TGTGCCAGCAGCTTAGTTGGGCGGGGGGGCCTCTCAGATACGCAGTATTTT.

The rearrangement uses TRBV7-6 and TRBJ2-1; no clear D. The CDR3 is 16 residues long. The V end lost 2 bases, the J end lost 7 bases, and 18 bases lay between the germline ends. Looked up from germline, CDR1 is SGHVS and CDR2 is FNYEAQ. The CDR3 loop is CASSLFLPPMRNEQFF. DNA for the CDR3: TGTGCCAGCAGCTTATTTTTACCCCCCATGAGGAATGAGCAGTTCTTC.

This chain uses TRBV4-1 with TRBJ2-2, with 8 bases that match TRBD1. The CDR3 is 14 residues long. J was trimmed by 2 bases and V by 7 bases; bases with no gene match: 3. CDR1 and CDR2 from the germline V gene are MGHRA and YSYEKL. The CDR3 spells CASMDRVNTGELFF. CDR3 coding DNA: TGCGCCAGCATGGACAGGGTAAACACCGGGGAGCTGTTTTTT.

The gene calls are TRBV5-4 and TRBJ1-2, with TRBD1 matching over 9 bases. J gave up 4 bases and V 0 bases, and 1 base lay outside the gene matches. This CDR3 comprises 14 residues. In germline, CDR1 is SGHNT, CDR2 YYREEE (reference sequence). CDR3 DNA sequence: TGTGCCAGCAGCTTGGGGGACAGGGTCTATGGCTACACCTTC. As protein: CASSLGDRVYGYTF.

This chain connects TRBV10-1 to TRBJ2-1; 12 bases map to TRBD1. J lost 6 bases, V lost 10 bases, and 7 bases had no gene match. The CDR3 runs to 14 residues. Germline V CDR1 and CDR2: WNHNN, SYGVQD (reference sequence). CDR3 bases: TGCGCCACCCAACCGGGACAGGGGGCCAATGAGCAGTTCTTC. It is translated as CATQPGQGANEQFF.

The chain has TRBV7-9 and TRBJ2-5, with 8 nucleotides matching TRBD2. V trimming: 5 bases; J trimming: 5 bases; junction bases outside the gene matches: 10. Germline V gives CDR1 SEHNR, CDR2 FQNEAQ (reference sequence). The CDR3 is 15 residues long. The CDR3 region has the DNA TGTGCCAGCAGCCTTTCGGGGGGGCTGCTCGAGACCCAGTACTTC. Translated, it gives CASSLSGGLLETQYF. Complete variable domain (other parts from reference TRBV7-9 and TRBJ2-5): DTGVSQNPRHKITKRGQNVTFRCDPISEHNRLYWYRQTLGQGPEFLTYFQNEAQLEKSRLLSDRFSAERPKGSFSTLEIQRTEQGDSAMYLCASSLSGGLLETQYFGPGTRLLVL.

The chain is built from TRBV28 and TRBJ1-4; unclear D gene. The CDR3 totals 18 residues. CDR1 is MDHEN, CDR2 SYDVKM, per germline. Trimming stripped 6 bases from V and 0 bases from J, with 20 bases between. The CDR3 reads CASRPGGTALATNEKLFF. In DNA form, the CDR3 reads TGTGCCAGCAGGCCCGGAGGAACAGCCCTTGCAACTAATGAAAAACTGTTTTTT.

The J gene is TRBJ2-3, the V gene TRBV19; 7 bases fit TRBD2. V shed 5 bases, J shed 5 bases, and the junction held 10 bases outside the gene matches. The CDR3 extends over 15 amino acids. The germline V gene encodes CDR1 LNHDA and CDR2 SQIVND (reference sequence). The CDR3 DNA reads TGTGCCAGTAGTCTCCGCTCGACTAGCCAAGATACGCAGTATTTT. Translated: CASSLRSTSQDTQYF. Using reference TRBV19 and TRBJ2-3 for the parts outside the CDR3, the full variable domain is DGGITQSPKYLFRKEGQNVTLSCEQNLNHDAMYWYRQDPGQGLRLIYYSQIVNDFQKGDIAEGYSVSREKKESFPLTVTSAQKNPTAFYLCASSLRSTSQDTQYFGPGTRLTVL.

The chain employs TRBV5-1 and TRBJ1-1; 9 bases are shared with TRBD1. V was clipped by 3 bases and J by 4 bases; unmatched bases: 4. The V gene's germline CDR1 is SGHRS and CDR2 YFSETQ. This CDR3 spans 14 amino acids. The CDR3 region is CASSSGQGGTEAFF. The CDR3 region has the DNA TGCGCCAGCAGCTCGGGACAGGGAGGCACTGAAGCTTTCTTT.

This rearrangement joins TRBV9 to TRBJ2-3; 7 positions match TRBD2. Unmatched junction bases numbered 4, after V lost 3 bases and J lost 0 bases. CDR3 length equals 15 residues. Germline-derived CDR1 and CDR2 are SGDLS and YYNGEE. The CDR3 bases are TGTGCCAGCAGCGCCGAGGGACTAAGCACAGATACGCAGTATTTT. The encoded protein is CASSAEGLSTDTQYF.